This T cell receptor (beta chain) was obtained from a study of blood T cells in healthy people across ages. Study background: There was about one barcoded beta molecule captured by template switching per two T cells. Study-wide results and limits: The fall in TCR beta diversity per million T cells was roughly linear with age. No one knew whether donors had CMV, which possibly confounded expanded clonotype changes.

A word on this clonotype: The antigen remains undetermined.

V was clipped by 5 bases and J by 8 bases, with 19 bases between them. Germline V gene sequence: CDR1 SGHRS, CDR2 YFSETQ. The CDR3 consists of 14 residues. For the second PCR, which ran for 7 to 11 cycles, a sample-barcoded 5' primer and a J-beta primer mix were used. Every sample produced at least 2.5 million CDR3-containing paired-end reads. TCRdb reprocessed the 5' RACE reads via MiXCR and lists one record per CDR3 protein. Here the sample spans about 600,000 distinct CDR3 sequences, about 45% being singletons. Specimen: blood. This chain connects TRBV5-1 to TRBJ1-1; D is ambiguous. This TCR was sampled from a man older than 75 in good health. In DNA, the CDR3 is TGCGCCAGCAGTTTCCATGACGGGAAAGTGGAAGCTTTCTTT. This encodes CASSFHDGKVEAFF. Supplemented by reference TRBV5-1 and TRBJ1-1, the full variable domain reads KAGVTQTPRYLIKTRGQQVTLSCSPISGHRSVSWYQQTPGQGLQFLFEYFSETQRNKGNFPGRFSGRQFSNSRSEMNVSTLELGDSALYLCASSFHDGKVEAFFGQGTRLTVV.